One sample yielded the 31 T cell receptor beta chains listed below, sequenced in a study of OX40 agonist ivuxolimab in advanced cancers. Assay used: immunoSEQ multiplex PCR; TCRdb lists only in-frame clones, some missing. The table has 60,000 to 75,000 clones, about 83% seen once. The source material was CD4+ or CD8+ T cells sorted from blood, sampled in a trial of the OX40 agonist ivuxolimab. Every receptor here comes from an adult with an advanced solid tumor such as melanoma, head and neck, liver or kidney cancer.

This clone was counted a few times. The rearrangement joins TRBV5-1 to TRBJ1-3, with TRBD1 identical over 9 bases. V lost 3 bases and J lost 0; bases outside the gene matches: 10. The germline V gene encodes CDR1 SGHRS and CDR2 YFSETQ. This CDR3 spans 18 amino acids. The CDR3 loop reads CASSSTPGQGSSGNTIYF. The CDR3, as DNA: TGCGCCAGCAGCTCTACTCCGGGACAGGGATCCTCTGGAAACACCATATATTTT. The entire variable domain, with the rest obtained from reference TRBV5-1 and TRBJ1-3, is as follows: KAGVTQTPRYLIKTRGQQVTLSCSPISGHRSVSWYQQTPGQGLQFLFEYFSETQRNKGNFPGRFSGRQFSNSRSEMNVSTLELGDSALYLCASSSTPGQGSSGNTIYFGEGSWLTVV.

This clone showed up just a few times. The J gene is TRBJ2-6, the V gene TRBV10-1; D is perhaps TRBD2 (5 bases). Germline V CDR1 and CDR2: WNHNN, SYGVQD (reference sequence). V lost 2 bases, J lost 1 base, and 12 bases lay in between. The CDR3 totals 17 residues. The CDR3 sequence: CASSERAGGSGANVLTF. In nucleotides, the CDR3 is TGCGCCAGCAGTGAGAGGGCAGGAGGATCTGGGGCCAACGTCCTGACTTTC.

This clone was found once. The CDR3 bases are TGTGCCAGCAGTGTAACACTTCTTAGCGGTATTAGCACAGATACGCAGTATTTT. This translates into CASSVTLLSGISTDTQYF. V and J are TRBV6-4 and TRBJ2-3; possibly TRBD2 for D (6 bases). This CDR3 has 18 residues. Germline lookup yields CDR1 MRHNA and CDR2 SNTAGT. Trimming took 4 bases from V and 0 from J, leaving 20 bases between them.

This clone has a single count. The chain has TRBV30 and TRBJ2-4; D perhaps matches TRBD2 (6 bases). CDR3 size: 13 residues. The germline V gene encodes CDR1 GTSNPN and CDR2 SVGIG (reference sequence). V lost 4 bases, J lost 4 bases, and 11 bases lay in between. CDR3 residues: CAWNGGDKNIQYF. The DNA for the CDR3 is TGTGCCTGGAACGGAGGGGATAAAAACATTCAGTACTTC.

The chain recombines TRBV11-2 with TRBJ2-7; 7 nucleotides agree with TRBD1. The CDR3 contains 15 residues. V dropped 4 bases and J dropped 5; count of bases not matched to a gene: 11. The germline gives CDR1 SGHAT, CDR2 FQNNGV. The CDR3 reads CASSSRQGIWNEQYF. The CDR3, as DNA: TGTGCCAGCAGCTCCCGACAGGGCATCTGGAACGAGCAGTACTTC. The variable domain in full, with the rest retrieved from reference TRBV11-2 and TRBJ2-7, is EAGVAQSPRYKIIEKRQSVAFWCNPISGHATLYWYQQILGQGPKLLIQFQNNGVVDDSQLPKDRFSAERLKGVDSTLKIQPAKLEDSAVYLCASSSRQGIWNEQYFGPGTRLTVT.

The chain joins TRBV4-1 to TRBJ2-3; 11 positions agree with TRBD2. This CDR3 spans 17 amino acids. J was trimmed by 6 bases and V by 1 base; bases with no gene match: 9. Germline assignment: CDR1 MGHRA and CDR2 YSYEKL. The CDR3 here is CASSQGTSGQPLDTQYF. The CDR3 coding sequence is TGCGCCAGCAGCCAAGGGACTAGCGGGCAACCCTTGGATACGCAGTATTTT.

This clone was seen more than once but under ten times. The genes are TRBV6-5 and TRBJ1-3; D is possibly TRBD1 (5 bases). The CDR3 length is 15 residues. The germline V gene encodes CDR1 MNHEY and CDR2 SVGAGI. V was pared by 0 bases and J by 4 bases, with 10 bases between. Here the CDR3 reads CASSYSMGEGNTIYF. The CDR3 DNA reads TGTGCCAGCAGTTACTCGATGGGGGAGGGAAACACCATATATTTT.

This rearrangement joins TRBV2 to TRBJ1-2; D perhaps matches TRBD1 (6 bases). This CDR3 comprises 16 residues. Germline V lookup: CDR1 SNHLY, CDR2 FYNNEI. V was shortened by 3 bases and J by 4 bases, with 18 bases between the two germline ends. CDR3 nucleotides: TGTGCCAGCAGTGATCTGGTCGGGGGCGCGGGCTATGGCTACACCTTC. This translates into CASSDLVGGAGYGYTF.

This CDR3 is CASTQTSGGSYEQYF. For the CDR3, the DNA is TGTGCCAGTACCCAAACTTCGGGGGGCTCCTACGAGCAGTACTTC. The rearrangement uses TRBV19 and TRBJ2-7; 7 bases agree with TRBD2. CDR1 and CDR2 (germline): LNHDA, SQIVND (reference sequence). The CDR3 is 15 residues long. The junction had 9 bases not matched to a gene; V was cut back by 7 bases and J by 0 bases.

The V call is TRBV5-1, the J call TRBJ1-2; TRBD1 matches 7 bases. J gave up 3 bases and V 1 base, and 9 bases lay outside the gene matches. The CDR3 is made up of 16 amino acids. Germline loops: CDR1 SGHRS, CDR2 YFSETQ. CDR3 region: CASSLNWIGTDYGYTF. The CDR3 nucleotides are TGCGCCAGCAGCTTGAATTGGATAGGGACAGACTATGGCTACACCTTC.

This sequence joins TRBV9 and TRBJ2-7, with D hard to call. The CDR3 is made up of 13 amino acids. The V end lost 0 bases, the J end lost 6 bases, and 10 bases lay between the germline ends. The germline V gene encodes CDR1 SGDLS and CDR2 YYNGEE. CDR3 nucleotide sequence: TGTGCCAGCAGCGTAGGGCCTACTGCCGAGCAGTACTTC. Its protein product is CASSVGPTAEQYF.

This sequence joins TRBV7-6 and TRBJ1-4; D call uncertain. Trimming removed 2 bases from V and 8 bases from J, with 9 bases in between. The germline V gene has CDR1 SGHVS and CDR2 FNYEAQ. The CDR3 runs to 13 residues. CDR3 protein: CASSLTNGEKLFF. The CDR3 DNA is TGTGCCAGCAGCTTAACGAACGGCGAAAAACTGTTTTTT.

The chain has TRBV7-9 and TRBJ1-1, with no clear D. The germline V gene has CDR1 SEHNR and CDR2 FQNEAQ (reference sequence). V was cut by 5 bases and J by 11 bases, with 12 bases left in between. The CDR3 length is 11 residues. Here the CDR3 DNA reads TGTGCCAGCAGCGCTGATATGTGGGCTTTCTTT. Translating gives CASSADMWAFF.

The rearrangement links TRBV5-5 to TRBJ1-5; TRBD1 might be the D (5 bases). The CDR3 has 14 residues. Trimming pared 0 bases from V and 7 bases from J, leaving 11 bases between. From germline, CDR1 is SGHKS and CDR2 YYEKEE (reference sequence). This chain's CDR3 is CASSLASGGQPQHF. The DNA for the CDR3 is TGTGCCAGCAGCTTGGCCTCTGGGGGGCAGCCCCAGCATTTT.

The V gene is TRBV19, the J gene TRBJ2-7, with 9 bases matching TRBD1. J was trimmed by 2 bases and V by 4 bases; bases with no gene match: 6. Germline lookup yields CDR1 LNHDA and CDR2 SQIVND (reference sequence). The CDR3 is 15 residues long. CDR3 sequence (DNA): TGTGCCAGTAGTACCCGGGACAGGGTCACCTACGAGCAGTACTTC. Translated, it gives CASSTRDRVTYEQYF.

V usage is TRBV6-6 and J usage is TRBJ1-4; maybe TRBD1 (5 bases). Trimming shortened V by 5 bases and J by 6 bases, and 13 bases separated the two germline ends. This CDR3 is 14 amino acids long. In germline, CDR1 is MNHNY, CDR2 SVGAGI (reference sequence). This CDR3 reads CASSPQGGDEKLFF. The DNA of the CDR3 is TGTGCCAGCAGTCCCCAGGGAGGGGATGAAAAACTGTTTTTT.

The chain couples TRBV10-3 to TRBJ1-2, with a tentative D call TRBD1 (6 bases). There are 13 residues in the CDR3. Germline CDR1 ENHRY, CDR2 SYGVKD. Trimming took off 2 bases at V and 8 bases at J, with 12 bases between the two ends. The CDR3 reads CAISEGGAVGYTF. CDR3 nucleotides: TGTGCCATCAGTGAGGGGGGGGCAGTCGGCTACACCTTC.

Points on this clone: One junction end disagrees with the germline gene, perhaps due to a read error. The J gene is TRBJ1-6, the V gene TRBV6-5, with D unresolved. CDR3 length: 13 amino acids. CDR1 MNHEY and CDR2 SVGAGI come from the germline V gene. The CDR3 protein is CARRSSYNSPLHF. In DNA form, the CDR3 reads TGTGCCCGCAGGAGCTCCTATAATTCACCCCTCCACTTT.

This chain uses TRBV29-1 with TRBJ2-3; D unresolved. V gave up 3 bases and J gave up 0 bases, with 7 bases separating them. The CDR3 consists of 13 residues. From germline, CDR1 is SQVTM and CDR2 ANQGSEA. Written as DNA, the CDR3 is TGCAGCGTTGATAAAGGGAGCACAGATACGCAGTATTTT. It encodes CSVDKGSTDTQYF.

The CDR3 DNA follows: TGTGCCAGCAGCTTTTCCCGGGGGGCGACAGATACGCAGTATTTT. Amino acid sequence: CASSFSRGATDTQYF. The genes are TRBV11-2 and TRBJ2-3; D might be TRBD2 (7 bases). Germline V gives CDR1 SGHAT, CDR2 FQNNGV. The CDR3 covers 15 residues. Trimming pared 3 bases from V and 3 bases from J, leaving 13 bases between.

The J gene is TRBJ1-4, the V gene TRBV19, with a weak D call TRBD1 (6 bases). The CDR3 totals 15 residues. The germline V gene encodes CDR1 LNHDA and CDR2 SQIVND (reference sequence). The V gene lost 6 bases and the J gene lost 7 bases, with 18 bases spanning the gap. The CDR3 loop is CASRPNRAVGEKLFF. DNA for the CDR3: TGTGCCAGTAGGCCAAACAGGGCCGTCGGTGAAAAACTGTTTTTT.

V and J are TRBV5-1 and TRBJ2-3, with TRBD1 identical over 8 bases. There are 17 residues in the CDR3. Germline CDR1 reads SGHRS; CDR2 reads YFSETQ. V was pared by 7 bases and J by 0 bases, with 13 bases of the junction left unmatched. CDR3: CASSFRGQDLSTDTQYF. The CDR3 DNA sequence: TGCGCCAGCTCTTTTAGGGGACAGGACCTTAGCACAGATACGCAGTATTTT.

The genes are TRBV4-1 and TRBJ1-4, with 7 bases matching TRBD1. In germline, CDR1 is MGHRA, CDR2 YSYEKL. V dropped 6 bases and J dropped 4; count of bases not matched to a gene: 8. This CDR3 region has 15 residues. The CDR3 DNA is TGCGCCAGCAGGCGACAGGGTGTTATTAATGAAAAACTGTTTTTT. As protein: CASRRQGVINEKLFF.

This rearrangement joins TRBV19 to TRBJ1-6, with D hard to call. CDR1 LNHDA and CDR2 SQIVND come from the germline V gene (reference sequence). This CDR3 comprises 18 residues. V dropped 5 bases and J dropped 0 bases, with 17 bases sitting between them. In DNA, the CDR3 is TGTGCCAGTAGTGCAAGCCTCAGTTATAGCTCCTATAATTCACCCCTCCACTTT. Protein: CASSASLSYSSYNSPLHF.

The chain recombines TRBV4-2 with TRBJ2-3; tentatively, D is TRBD2 (5 bases). There are 14 residues in the CDR3. Germline assignment: CDR1 LGHNA and CDR2 YNFKEQ. Trimming removed 0 bases from V and 6 bases from J, with 10 bases in between. The CDR3 here is CASSQDEGMDTQYF. DNA of the CDR3: TGTGCCAGCAGCCAAGATGAGGGTATGGATACGCAGTATTTT.

In its sample, this clone was seen a few times. The genes are TRBV4-1 and TRBJ2-3; possible D gene TRBD1, 6 bases. CDR1 is MGHRA and CDR2 is YSYEKL in the germline V gene. The CDR3 extends over 14 amino acids. V was cut by 7 bases and J by 0 bases, with 11 bases left in between. This CDR3 is CASTDTGSTDTQYF. In DNA form, the CDR3 reads TGCGCCAGCACTGATACAGGGAGCACAGATACGCAGTATTTT.

This chain links TRBV19 with TRBJ2-1; either TRBD1 or TRBD2 may fit D (6 bases each). This CDR3 spans 18 amino acids. Trimming pared 6 bases from V and 0 bases from J, leaving 21 bases between. The germline V gene has CDR1 LNHDA and CDR2 SQIVND (reference sequence). The CDR3 is CASSGGLYRHSSYNEQFF. The CDR3 DNA reads TGTGCCAGTAGCGGGGGCTTGTATAGACATAGCTCCTACAATGAGCAGTTCTTC.

The J gene is TRBJ2-7, the V gene TRBV21-1; the table's TRBD2 call for D was not verified on the DNA. TRBV21-1 is a pseudogene. This CDR3 contains 14 residues. Here the CDR3 DNA reads TGTGCCAGCAGCTCCCGCGGAGTTTCCTACGAGCAGTACTTC. The encoded protein is CASSSRGVSYEQYF.

This clone was detected a few times. J is TRBJ1-2 and V is TRBV5-1, with 9 bases that match TRBD1. The length of the CDR3 is 15 residues. The ends lost 4 bases at V and 7 bases at J; junction bases unmatched: 11. Germline loops: CDR1 SGHRS, CDR2 YFSETQ. The CDR3 region has the DNA TGCGCCAGCAGCCTGGGACAGGGAAATCGTAGTGGCTACACCTTC. This codes for CASSLGQGNRSGYTF.

The gene calls are TRBV19 and TRBJ2-3; the match to TRBD2 covers 7 bases. Germline V CDR1 and CDR2: LNHDA, SQIVND (reference sequence). V gave up 2 bases and J gave up 2 bases; unmatched junction bases: 4. The CDR3 contains 15 residues. CDR3 in amino acids: CASSISGGDTDTQYF. The CDR3, as DNA: TGTGCCAGTAGTATAAGTGGGGGGGACACAGATACGCAGTATTTT.

This clone was seen a single time. The chain couples TRBV5-1 to TRBJ2-5, with 11 bases aligning to TRBD2. The J segment lost 2 bases and the V segment lost 3 bases, leaving 3 bases of the junction unmatched. This CDR3 contains 15 residues. Germline CDR1 is SGHRS and CDR2 is YFSETQ. Written as DNA, the CDR3 is TGCGCCAGCAGCTGGGGACTAGCGGAGCAAGAGACCCAGTACTTC. It encodes CASSWGLAEQETQYF.